One TCR beta chain is described in this entry. Its antigen is currently unknown. This sample is part of a study of T cell responses to AZD1222 COVID-19 vaccine. Study-level results: Vaccine-associated CD4 TCRs ranged over spike, dominating at 160-218 and 743-854.

Unmatched junction bases numbered 6, after V lost 2 bases and J lost 7 bases. The germline CDR1 and CDR2 sequences are SGHRS and YFSETQ. This CDR3 spans 15 amino acids. The data were produced by immunoSEQ multiplex PCR, yet TCRdb's version contains in-frame clones alone and is incomplete. The repertoire holds 120,000 to 150,000 clones, with just over 90% as singletons. This chain links TRBV5-1 with TRBJ2-1; 10 positions agree with TRBD1. The material sequenced was peripheral blood, taken on day 0 of AZD1222 vaccination. The sequence was collected from an adult in good health. The chain's CDR3 is CASSLPGTGVNEQFF. The CDR3 nucleotides are TGCGCCAGCAGCTTACCCGGGACAGGGGTTAATGAGCAGTTCTTC.